This T cell receptor beta chain was recorded in a study of T cell repertoires in cytomegalovirus infection. This clonotype came up many times. TCRdb re-analysed the reads in MiXCR, keeping a single row per CDR3 protein. The sample lists tens of thousands of distinct CDR3 sequences, approximately 3.7% occurring once. Germline values: CDR1 KGHSH, CDR2 LQKENI. The CDR3 extends over 14 amino acids. The V and J ends lost 3 bases and 5 bases respectively, with 8 bases between them. The sample consisted of PBMCs. The chain has TRBV18 and TRBJ1-6; D call uncertain. The TCR originated in a human donor in good health (CMV status not recorded). Some clones in this sample may be carry-over from other donors' samples. CDR3 DNA sequence: TGTGCCAGCTCACCGGCAGGTCATAATTCACCCCTCCACTTT. Translation gives CASSPAGHNSPLHF.